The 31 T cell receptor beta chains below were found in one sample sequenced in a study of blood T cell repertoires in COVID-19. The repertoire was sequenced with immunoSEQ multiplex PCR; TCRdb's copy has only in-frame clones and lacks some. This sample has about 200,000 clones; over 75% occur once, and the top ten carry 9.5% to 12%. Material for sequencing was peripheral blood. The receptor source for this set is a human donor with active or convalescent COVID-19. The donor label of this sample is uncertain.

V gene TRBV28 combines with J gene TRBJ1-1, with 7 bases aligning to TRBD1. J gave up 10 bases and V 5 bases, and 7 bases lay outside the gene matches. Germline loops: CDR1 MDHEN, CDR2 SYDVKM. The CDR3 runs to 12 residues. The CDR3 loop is CASSQLGQIAFF. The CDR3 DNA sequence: TGTGCCAGCAGTCAGCTGGGACAGATAGCTTTCTTT.

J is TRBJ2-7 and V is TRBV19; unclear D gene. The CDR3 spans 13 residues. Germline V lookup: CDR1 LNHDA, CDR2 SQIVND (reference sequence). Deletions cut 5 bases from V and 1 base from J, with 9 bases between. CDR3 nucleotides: TGTGCCAGTAGTTTTGTCTCTTCCTACGAGCAGTACTTC. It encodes CASSFVSSYEQYF.

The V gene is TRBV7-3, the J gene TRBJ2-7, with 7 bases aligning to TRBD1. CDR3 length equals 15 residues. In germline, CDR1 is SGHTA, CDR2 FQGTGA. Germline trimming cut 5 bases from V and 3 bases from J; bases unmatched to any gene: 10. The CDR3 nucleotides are TGTGCCAGCAGCCCACAGGGGCCCGCGGTCTACGAGCAGTACTTC. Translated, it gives CASSPQGPAVYEQYF.

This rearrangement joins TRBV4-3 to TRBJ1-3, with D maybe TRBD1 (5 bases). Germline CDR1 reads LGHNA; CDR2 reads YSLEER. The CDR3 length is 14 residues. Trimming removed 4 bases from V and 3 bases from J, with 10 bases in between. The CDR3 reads CASSLEGDGNTIYF. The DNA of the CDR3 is TGCGCCAGCAGCCTTGAAGGGGATGGAAACACCATATATTTT.

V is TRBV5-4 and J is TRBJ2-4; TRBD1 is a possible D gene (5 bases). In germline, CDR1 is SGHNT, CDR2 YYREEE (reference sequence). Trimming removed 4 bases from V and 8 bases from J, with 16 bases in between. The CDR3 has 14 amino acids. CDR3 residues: CASSAEQQADIQYF. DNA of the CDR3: TGTGCCAGCAGCGCGGAACAACAGGCGGACATTCAGTACTTC.

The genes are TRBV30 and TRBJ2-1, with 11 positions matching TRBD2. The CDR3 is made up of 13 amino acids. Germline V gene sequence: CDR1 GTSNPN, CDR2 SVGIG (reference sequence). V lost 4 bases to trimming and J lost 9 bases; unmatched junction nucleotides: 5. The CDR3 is CAWTHLAGGEQFF. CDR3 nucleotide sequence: TGTGCCTGGACCCACCTAGCGGGGGGTGAGCAGTTCTTC.

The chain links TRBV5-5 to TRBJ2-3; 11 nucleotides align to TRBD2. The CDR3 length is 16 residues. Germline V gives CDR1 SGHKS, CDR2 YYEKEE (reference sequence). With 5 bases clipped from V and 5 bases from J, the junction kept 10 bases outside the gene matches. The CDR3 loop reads CASSHDRLAGRDTQYF. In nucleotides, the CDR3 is TGTGCCAGCAGTCACGATCGACTAGCGGGGAGAGATACGCAGTATTTT.

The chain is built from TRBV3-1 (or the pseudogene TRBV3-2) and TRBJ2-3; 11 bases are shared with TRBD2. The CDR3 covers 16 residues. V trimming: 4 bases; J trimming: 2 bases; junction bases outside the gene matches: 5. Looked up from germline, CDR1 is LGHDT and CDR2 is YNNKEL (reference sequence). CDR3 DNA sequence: TGTGCCAGCAGCCGAAGACTAGCGGGGAACACAGATACGCAGTATTTT. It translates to CASSRRLAGNTDTQYF.

The CDR3 here is CASSGQGFNQPQHF. CDR3 nucleotides: TGTGCCAGCTCGGGCCAGGGATTCAATCAGCCCCAGCATTTT. This chain uses TRBV18 with TRBJ1-5, with D tentatively TRBD1 (5 bases). The CDR3 is 14 residues long. Germline V CDR1 and CDR2: KGHSH, LQKENI. V shed 6 bases and J shed 3 bases, with 12 bases lying between them.

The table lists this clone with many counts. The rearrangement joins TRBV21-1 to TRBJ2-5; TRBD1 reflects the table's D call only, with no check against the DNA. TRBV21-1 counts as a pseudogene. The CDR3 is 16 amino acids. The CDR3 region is CASSKYTQGYRETQYF. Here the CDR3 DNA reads TGTGCCAGCAGCAAATACACTCAGGGATACAGGGAGACCCAGTACTTC.

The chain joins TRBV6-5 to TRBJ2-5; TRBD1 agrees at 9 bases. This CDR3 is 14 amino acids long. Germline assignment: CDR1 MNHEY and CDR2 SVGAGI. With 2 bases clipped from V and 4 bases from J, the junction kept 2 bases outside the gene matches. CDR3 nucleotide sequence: TGTGCCAGCAGTTACCGGACAGGGGTAGAGACCCAGTACTTC. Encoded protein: CASSYRTGVETQYF.

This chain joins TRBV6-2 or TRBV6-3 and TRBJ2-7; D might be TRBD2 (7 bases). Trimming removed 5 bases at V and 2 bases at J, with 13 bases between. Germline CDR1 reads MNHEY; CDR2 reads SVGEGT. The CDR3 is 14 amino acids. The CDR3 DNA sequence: TGTGCCAGCAGTCTGATGGGGGGGCCCTACGAGCAGTACTTC. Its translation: CASSLMGGPYEQYF.

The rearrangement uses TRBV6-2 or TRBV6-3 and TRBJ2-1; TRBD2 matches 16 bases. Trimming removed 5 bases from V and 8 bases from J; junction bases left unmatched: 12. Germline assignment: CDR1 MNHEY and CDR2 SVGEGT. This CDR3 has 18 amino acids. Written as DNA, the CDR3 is TGTGCCAGCAGTAAGGCCGGGACTAGCGGGAGGGCCAGGGATGAGCAGTTCTTC. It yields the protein CASSKAGTSGRARDEQFF.

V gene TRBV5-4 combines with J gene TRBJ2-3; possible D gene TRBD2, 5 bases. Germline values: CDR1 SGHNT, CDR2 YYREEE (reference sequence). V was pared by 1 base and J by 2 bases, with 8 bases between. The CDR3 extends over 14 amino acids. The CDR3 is CASSLISDTDTQYF. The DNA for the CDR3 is TGTGCCAGCAGCTTGATTAGCGACACAGATACGCAGTATTTT.

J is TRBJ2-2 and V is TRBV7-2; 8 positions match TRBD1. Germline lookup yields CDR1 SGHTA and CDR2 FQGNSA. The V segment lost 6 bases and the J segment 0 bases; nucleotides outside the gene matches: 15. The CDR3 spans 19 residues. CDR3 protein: CASRPRTGRRFSNTGELFF. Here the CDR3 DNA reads TGTGCCAGCAGACCCAGGACAGGGAGGAGATTCTCGAACACCGGGGAGCTGTTTTTT.

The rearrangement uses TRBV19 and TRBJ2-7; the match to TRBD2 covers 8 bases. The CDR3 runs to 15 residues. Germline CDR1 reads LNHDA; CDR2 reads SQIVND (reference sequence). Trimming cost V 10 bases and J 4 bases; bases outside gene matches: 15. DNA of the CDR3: TGTGCCACCGCCTGGGGGTCTCCGGGGGGGTACGAGCAGTACTTC. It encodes CATAWGSPGGYEQYF.

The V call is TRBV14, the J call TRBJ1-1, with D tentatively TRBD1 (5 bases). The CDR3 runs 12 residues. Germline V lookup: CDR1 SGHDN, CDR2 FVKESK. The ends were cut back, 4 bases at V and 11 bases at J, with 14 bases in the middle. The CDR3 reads CASSPTGRGAFF. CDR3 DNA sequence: TGTGCCAGCAGCCCTACCGGGCGGGGGGCTTTCTTT.

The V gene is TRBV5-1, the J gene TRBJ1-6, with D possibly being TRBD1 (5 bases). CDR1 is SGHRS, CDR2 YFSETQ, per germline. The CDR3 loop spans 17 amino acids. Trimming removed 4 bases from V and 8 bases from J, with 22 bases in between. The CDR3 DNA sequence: TGCGCCAGCAGCGTGACAGCGCCGGTGTCCCATTATTCACCCCTCCACTTT. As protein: CASSVTAPVSHYSPLHF. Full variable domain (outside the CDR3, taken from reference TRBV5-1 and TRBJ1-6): KAGVTQTPRYLIKTRGQQVTLSCSPISGHRSVSWYQQTPGQGLQFLFEYFSETQRNKGNFPGRFSGRQFSNSRSEMNVSTLELGDSALYLCASSVTAPVSHYSPLHFGNGTRLTVT.

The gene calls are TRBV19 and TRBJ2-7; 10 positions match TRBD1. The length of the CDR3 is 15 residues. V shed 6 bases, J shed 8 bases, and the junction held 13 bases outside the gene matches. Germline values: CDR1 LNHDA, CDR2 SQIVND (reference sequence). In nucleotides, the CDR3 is TGTGCCAGTAGGAGGGGGACAGGGGTTGATGGTCAGCAGTACTTC. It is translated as CASRRGTGVDGQQYF. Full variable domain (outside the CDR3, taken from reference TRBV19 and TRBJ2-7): DGGITQSPKYLFRKEGQNVTLSCEQNLNHDAMYWYRQDPGQGLRLIYYSQIVNDFQKGDIAEGYSVSREKKESFPLTVTSAQKNPTAFYLCASRRGTGVDGQQYFGPGTRLTVT.

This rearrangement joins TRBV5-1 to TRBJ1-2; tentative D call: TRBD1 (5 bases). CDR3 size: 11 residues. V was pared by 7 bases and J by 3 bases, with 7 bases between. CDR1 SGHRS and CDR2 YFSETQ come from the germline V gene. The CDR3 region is CASGGDYGYTF. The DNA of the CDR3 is TGCGCCAGCGGGGGGGACTATGGCTACACCTTC. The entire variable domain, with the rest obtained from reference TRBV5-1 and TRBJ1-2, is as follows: KAGVTQTPRYLIKTRGQQVTLSCSPISGHRSVSWYQQTPGQGLQFLFEYFSETQRNKGNFPGRFSGRQFSNSRSEMNVSTLELGDSALYLCASGGDYGYTFGSGTRLTVV.

For the CDR3, the DNA is TGCGCCAGCAGCTTGGTTGGCGGCGGCTCCTACAATGAGCAGTTCTTC. Translating it yields CASSLVGGGSYNEQFF. The V call is TRBV5-1, the J call TRBJ2-1; D unclear. Per germline, CDR1 SGHRS and CDR2 YFSETQ. The ends were cut back, 0 bases at V and 0 bases at J, with 10 bases in the middle. This CDR3 is 16 amino acids long.

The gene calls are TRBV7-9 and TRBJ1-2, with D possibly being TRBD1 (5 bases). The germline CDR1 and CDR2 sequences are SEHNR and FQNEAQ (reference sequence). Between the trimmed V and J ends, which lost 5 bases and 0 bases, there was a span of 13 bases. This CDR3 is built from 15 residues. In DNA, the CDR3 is TGTGCCAGCAGCCCCCGTGACAGAACTAACTATGGCTACACCTTC. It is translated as CASSPRDRTNYGYTF.

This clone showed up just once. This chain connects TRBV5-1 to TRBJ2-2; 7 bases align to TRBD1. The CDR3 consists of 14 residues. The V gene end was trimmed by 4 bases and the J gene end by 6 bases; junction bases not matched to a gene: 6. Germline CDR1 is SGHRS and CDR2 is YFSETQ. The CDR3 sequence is CASSIGGRSGELFF. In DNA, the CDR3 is TGCGCCAGCAGCATAGGGGGCCGATCCGGGGAGCTGTTTTTT.

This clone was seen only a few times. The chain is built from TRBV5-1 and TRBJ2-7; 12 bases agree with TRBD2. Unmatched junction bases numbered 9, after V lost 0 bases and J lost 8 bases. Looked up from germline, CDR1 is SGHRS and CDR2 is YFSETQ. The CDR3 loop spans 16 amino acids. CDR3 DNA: TGCGCCAGCAGCTTGGGGGACGGCCGGACTAGCGGGAAGCAGTACTTC. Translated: CASSLGDGRTSGKQYF.

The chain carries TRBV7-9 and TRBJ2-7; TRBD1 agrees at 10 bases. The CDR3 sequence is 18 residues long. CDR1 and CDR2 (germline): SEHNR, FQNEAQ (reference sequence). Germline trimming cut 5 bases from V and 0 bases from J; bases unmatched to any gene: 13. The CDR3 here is CASSLELGQGRRSYEQYF. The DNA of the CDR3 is TGTGCCAGCAGCCTTGAGCTGGGACAGGGGAGGCGCTCCTACGAGCAGTACTTC.

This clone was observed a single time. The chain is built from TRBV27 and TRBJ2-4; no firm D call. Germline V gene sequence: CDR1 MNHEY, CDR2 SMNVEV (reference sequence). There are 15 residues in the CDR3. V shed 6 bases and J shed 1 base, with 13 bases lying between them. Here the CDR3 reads CASSSRGRAKNIQYF. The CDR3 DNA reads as TGTGCCAGCAGCTCCCGCGGTCGGGCCAAAAACATTCAGTACTTC.

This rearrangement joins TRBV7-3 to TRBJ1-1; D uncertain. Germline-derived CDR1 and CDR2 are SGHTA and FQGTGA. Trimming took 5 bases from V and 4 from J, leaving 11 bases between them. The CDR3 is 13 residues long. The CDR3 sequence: CASSLSSGTEAFF. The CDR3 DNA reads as TGTGCCAGCAGCCTCTCCTCCGGCACTGAAGCTTTCTTT.

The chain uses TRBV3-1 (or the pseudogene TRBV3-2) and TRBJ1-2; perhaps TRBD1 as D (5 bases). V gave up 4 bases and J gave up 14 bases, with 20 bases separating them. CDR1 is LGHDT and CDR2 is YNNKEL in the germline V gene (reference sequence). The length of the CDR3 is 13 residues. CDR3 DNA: TGTGCCAGCAGCCTGGCCTCGGGGGAAGGTAAGACCTTC. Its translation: CASSLASGEGKTF.

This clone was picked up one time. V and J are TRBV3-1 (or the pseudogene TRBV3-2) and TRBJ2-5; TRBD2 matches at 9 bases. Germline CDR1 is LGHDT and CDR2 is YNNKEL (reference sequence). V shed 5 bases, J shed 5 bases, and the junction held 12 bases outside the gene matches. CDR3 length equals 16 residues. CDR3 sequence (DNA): TGTGCCAGCAGCGAAGGGACTAGCAGGATATCGGAGACCCAGTACTTC. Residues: CASSEGTSRISETQYF.

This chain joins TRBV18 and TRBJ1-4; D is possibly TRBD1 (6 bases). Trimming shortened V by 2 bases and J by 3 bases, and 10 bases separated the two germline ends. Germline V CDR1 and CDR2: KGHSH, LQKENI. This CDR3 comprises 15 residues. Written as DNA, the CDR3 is TGTGCCAGCTCACCATCCGGACAGCCTAATGAAAAACTGTTTTTT. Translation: CASSPSGQPNEKLFF. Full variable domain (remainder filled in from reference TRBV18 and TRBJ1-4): NAGVMQNPRHLVRRRGQEARLRCSPMKGHSHVYWYRQLPEEGLKFMVYLQKENIIDESGMPKERFSAEFPKEGPSILRIQQVVRGDSAAYFCASSPSGQPNEKLFFGSGTQLSVL.

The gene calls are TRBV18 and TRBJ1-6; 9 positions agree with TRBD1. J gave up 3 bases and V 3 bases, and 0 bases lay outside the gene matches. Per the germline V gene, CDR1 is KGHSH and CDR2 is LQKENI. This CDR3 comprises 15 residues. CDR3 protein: CASSPTGGYNSPLHF. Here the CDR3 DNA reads TGTGCCAGCTCACCGACAGGGGGCTATAATTCACCCCTCCACTTT.